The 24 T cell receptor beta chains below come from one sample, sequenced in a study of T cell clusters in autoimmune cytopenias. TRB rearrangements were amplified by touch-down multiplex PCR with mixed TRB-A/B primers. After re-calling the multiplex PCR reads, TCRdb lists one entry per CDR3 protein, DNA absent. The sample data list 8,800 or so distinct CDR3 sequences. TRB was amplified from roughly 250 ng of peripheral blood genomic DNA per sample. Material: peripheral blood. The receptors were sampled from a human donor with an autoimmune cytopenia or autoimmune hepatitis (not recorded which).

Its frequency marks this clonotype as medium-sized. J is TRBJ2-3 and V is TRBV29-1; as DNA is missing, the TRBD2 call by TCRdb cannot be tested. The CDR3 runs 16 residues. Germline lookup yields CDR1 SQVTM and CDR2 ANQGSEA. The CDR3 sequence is CSVRTTGQRSTDTQYF.

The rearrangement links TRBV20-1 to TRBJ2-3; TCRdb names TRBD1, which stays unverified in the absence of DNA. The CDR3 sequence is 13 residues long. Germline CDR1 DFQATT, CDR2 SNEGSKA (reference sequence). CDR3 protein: CSAIETDTDTQYF.

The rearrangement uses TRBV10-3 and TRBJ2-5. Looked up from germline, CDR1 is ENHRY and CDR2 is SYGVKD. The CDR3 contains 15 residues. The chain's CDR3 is CAISGSSGVQETQYF.

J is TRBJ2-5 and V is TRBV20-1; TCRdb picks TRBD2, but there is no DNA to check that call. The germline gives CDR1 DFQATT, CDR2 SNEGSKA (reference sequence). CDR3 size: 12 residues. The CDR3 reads CSARRAQETQYF.

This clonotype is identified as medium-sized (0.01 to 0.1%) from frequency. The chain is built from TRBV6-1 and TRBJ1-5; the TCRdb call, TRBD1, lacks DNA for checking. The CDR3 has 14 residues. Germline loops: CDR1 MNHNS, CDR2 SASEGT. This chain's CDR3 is CATTWGQVGQPQHF.

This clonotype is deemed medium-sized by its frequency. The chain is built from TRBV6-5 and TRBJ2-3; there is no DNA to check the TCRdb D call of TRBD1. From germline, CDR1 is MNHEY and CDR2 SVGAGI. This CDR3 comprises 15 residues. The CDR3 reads CASSQGGGLIDTQYF.

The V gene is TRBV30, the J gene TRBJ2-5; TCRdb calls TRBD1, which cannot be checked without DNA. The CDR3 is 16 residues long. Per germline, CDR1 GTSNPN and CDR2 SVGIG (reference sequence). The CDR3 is CAWSVVGRGRRETQYF.

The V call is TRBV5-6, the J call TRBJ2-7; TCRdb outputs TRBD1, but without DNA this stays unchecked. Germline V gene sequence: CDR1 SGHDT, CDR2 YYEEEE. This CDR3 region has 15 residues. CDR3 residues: CASSLEQVPNYEQYF. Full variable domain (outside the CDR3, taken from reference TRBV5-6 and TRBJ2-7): DAGVTQSPTHLIKTRGQQVTLRCSPKSGHDTVSWYQQALGQGPQFIFQYYEEEERQRGNFPDRFSGHQFPNYSSELNVNALLLGDSALYLCASSLEQVPNYEQYFGPGTRLTVT.

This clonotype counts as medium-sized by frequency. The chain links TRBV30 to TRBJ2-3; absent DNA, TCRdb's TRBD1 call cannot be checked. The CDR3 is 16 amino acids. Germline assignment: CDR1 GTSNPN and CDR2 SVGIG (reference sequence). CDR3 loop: CAWSVRPEGLIDTQYF.

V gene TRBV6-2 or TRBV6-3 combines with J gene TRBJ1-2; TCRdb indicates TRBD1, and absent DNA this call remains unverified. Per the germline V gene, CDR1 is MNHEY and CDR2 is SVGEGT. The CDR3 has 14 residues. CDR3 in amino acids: CASSFPGGYYGYTF.

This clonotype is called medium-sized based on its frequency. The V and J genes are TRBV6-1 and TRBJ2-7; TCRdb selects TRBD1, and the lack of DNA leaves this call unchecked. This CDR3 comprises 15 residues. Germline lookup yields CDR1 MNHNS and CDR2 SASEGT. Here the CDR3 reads CASSEAGTGDYEQYF.

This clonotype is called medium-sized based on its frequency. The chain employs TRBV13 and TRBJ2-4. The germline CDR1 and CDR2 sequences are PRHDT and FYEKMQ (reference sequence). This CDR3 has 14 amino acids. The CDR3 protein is CASSLTWAKNIQYF.

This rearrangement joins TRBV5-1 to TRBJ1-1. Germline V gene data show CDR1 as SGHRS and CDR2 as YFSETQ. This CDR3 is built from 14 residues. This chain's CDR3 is CASSLEYGNTEAFF.

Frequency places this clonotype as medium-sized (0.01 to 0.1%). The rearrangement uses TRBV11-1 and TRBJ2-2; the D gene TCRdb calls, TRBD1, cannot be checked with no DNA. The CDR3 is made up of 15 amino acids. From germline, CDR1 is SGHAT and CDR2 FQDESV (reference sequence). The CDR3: CASSWGGRNTGELFF.

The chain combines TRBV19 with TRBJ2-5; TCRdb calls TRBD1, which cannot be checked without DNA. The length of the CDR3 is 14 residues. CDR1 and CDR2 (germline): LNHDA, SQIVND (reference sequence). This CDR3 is CASSIGQGLETQYF.

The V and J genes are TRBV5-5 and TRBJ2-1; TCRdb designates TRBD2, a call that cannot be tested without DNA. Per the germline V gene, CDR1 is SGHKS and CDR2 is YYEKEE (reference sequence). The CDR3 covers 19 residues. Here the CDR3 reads CASSDPLGLAGGKYNEQFF.

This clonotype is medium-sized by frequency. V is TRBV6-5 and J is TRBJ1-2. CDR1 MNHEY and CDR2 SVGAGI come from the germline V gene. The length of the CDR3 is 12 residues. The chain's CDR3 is CASRQQNYGYTF.

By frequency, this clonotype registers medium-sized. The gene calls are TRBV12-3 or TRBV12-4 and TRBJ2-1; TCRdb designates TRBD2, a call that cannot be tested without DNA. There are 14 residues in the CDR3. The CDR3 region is CASSWTTRYNEQFF.

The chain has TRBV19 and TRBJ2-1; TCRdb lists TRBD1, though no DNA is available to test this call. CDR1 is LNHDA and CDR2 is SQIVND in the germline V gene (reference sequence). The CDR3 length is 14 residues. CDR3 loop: CASHIAGAFNEQFF. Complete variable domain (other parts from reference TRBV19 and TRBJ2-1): DGGITQSPKYLFRKEGQNVTLSCEQNLNHDAMYWYRQDPGQGLRLIYYSQIVNDFQKGDIAEGYSVSREKKESFPLTVTSAQKNPTAFYLCASHIAGAFNEQFFGPGTRLTVL.

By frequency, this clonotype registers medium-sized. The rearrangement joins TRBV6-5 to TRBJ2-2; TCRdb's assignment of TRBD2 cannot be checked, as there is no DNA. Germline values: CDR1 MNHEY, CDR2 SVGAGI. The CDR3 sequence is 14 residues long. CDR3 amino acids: CASRRGGNTGELFF.

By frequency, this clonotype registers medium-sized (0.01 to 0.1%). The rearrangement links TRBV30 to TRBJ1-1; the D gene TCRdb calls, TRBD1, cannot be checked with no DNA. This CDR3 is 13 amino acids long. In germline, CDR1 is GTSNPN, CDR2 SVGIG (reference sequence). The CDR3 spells CASSDGGRGEAFF.

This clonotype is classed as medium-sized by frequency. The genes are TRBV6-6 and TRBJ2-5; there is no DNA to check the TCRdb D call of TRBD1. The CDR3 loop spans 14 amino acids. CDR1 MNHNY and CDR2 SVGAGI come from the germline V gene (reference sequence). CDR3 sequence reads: CASSLVLGGETQYF.

CDR3 residues: CASTQRGQGPQPQHF. This chain joins TRBV19 and TRBJ1-5; TCRdb's D call, TRBD1, is unchecked because there is no DNA. CDR3 length: 15 residues. The germline gives CDR1 LNHDA, CDR2 SQIVND (reference sequence).

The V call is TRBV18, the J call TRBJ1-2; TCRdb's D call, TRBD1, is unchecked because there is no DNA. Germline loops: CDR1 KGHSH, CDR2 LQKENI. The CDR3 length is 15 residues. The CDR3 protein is CASSVGQGLYYGYTF.